This TCR beta chain was documented in a study of Ad26.COV2.S vaccination and SARS-CoV-2 variants. Study summary: Administration of Ad26.COV2.S was intramuscular, either once or twice 56 days apart. Study conclusions and caveats: Vaccine and placebo groups showed comparable non-spike TCR breadth. Greater spike-specific TCR breadth was seen in vaccine recipients than in placebo recipients. It is possible that the TCR breadth and depth analyses underestimated the total T cell responses.

Some clones are missing from TCRdb's copy, which holds only in-frame ones; the method was immunoSEQ multiplex PCR. The sample shows a few hundred thousand clones, about 83% of them seen only once. A note on this clone: The antigen is not known.

Treatment indicated: 19 received Ad26.COV2.S at low or high dose, single or two shots; about 5 received placebo; per-sample allocation not given. Sampling occurred on day 63 after the first vaccine or placebo injection. The CDR3 has 14 residues. Looked up from germline, CDR1 is MDHEN and CDR2 is SYDVKM. V lost 2 bases, J lost 6 bases, and 3 bases stayed unmatched. The specimen comprised peripheral blood, sampled in a trial of Ad26.COV2.S vaccine versus placebo. The chain carries TRBV28 and TRBJ2-1; 8 positions agree with TRBD2. The receptor was isolated from a person aged 18-65 years who received the Ad26.COV2.S COVID-19 vaccine or a placebo. The CDR3 sequence is CASSLGLAGNEQFF. The CDR3 nucleotides are TGTGCCAGCAGTTTAGGGCTAGCGGGCAATGAGCAGTTCTTC.